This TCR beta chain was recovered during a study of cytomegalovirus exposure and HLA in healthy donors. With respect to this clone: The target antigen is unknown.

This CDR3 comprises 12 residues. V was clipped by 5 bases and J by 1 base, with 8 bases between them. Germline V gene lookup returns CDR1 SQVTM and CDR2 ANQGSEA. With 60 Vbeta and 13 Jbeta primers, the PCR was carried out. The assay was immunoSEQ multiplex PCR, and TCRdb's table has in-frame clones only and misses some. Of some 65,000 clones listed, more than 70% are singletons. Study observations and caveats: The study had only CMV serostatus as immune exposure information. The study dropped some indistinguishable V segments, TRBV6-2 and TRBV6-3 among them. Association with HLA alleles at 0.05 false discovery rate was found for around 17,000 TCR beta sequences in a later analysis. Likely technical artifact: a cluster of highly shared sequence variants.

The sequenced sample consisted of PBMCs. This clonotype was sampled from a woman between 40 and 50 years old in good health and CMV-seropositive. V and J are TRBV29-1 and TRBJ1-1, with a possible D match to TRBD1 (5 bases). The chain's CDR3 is CSVIRGNTEAFF. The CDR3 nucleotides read TGCAGCGTTATAAGGGGGAACACTGAAGCTTTCTTT.